This T cell receptor (beta chain) was obtained from a study of T cell responses to AZD1222 COVID-19 vaccine (dated by TCRdb to the early 2020s). Turning to the overall study: A total of 230 to 250 trial participants underwent TCR sequencing, of whom around 200 received two doses of AZD1222 and roughly 25 received two doses of the MenACWY control vaccine. Enrollment into the trials was organized by age into subgroups of 18-55, 56-69 and 70-plus years, and those subgroups contained roughly 150, 30 and 60 TCR-sequenced participants, respectively.

CDR1 and CDR2 were assigned from the germline V gene as SQVTM and ANQGSEA. V and J are truncated by 8 bases and 0 bases respectively, leaving an intervening sequence of 16 bases. From its cysteine to its phenylalanine, the CDR3 spans 14 amino acids. Of the read, only the CDR3 DNA is kept; its 42 bases are in frame from base 1. The CDR3 regions of human TCRbeta chains were subjected to immunosequencing. The original pipeline was this. TCRs in the repertoires were compared against a reference library of SARS-CoV-2-specific TCRs that had been generated with the MIRA antigen-specificity platform. Breadth meant the fraction of unique TCRs that were SARS-CoV-2-associated, whereas depth meant the fraction of total T cells that were SARS-CoV-2-associated. Using the MIRA data, each spike-specific TCR was mapped to the spike region that the TCR reacts to and placed in a CD4 or CD8 class. Log10-transformed breadth and depth values were compared by one-way ANOVA with Sidak's multiple comparisons tests. TCRdb limited this immuneACCESS table to in-frame rearrangements with V and J called. A share of clones is missing; checked studies link under half to unresolved V genes, and the rest is unexplained. That table furnishes V, J and clone size, whereas the DNA furnished D and trimming. This sample comprises 250,000 to 300,000 clones, 94% of them detected only once. Together, the top ten hold 0.5% to 0.65% of the sample.

Broad study findings and their caveats: After two AZD1222 doses, both the breadth and the depth of spike-specific TCRs were significantly higher than at day 0 and than in MenACWY recipients. Only 5 to 7 AZD1222 recipients were SARS-CoV-2 seropositive at baseline, limiting conclusions about previously exposed vaccinees. Reportedly, close to half of the unique spike-specific TCRs recognized epitopes lying outside the regions that are mutated in the B.1.351 and B.1.1.7 variants. CD4 TCRs associated with the vaccine covered the entire spike protein, and the dominant responses were in regions 160-218 and 743-854. In the small 56-69-year group, the increase in depth fell short of significance, most likely because of low power. No day 14 peak-response samples were available, so repertoires were characterized only after the peak T cell response. Participants were mostly white British, with more females than males. The authors suggested clonal diversity may have been underestimated.

Notes on this clone: Its antigen remains unidentified. Per-base quality was not reported, and no clone a single base away is much larger than it.

The sample's time point, from its label and the paper: about 28 days (+/-7) after the second vaccine dose. AZD1222 recipients whose second dose came at about 4 weeks and those whose second dose came at about 12 weeks were combined into one group, since spike-specific TCR depth and breadth did not differ between the two schedules. Vaccinee samples were obtained from the UK trials COV001 and COV002, which included a single-blind randomized controlled phase 2/3 trial of AZD1222 (ChAdOx1 nCoV-19) in healthy adults. For TCRbeta chain sequencing, PBMC samples from trial participants were taken at day 0 and at day 28 after the second dose.

The receptor chain draws on TRBV29-1 and TRBJ2-5, with TRBD2 perhaps the D gene, on 5 matching bases. Material: peripheral blood, obtained 28 days after the second AZD1222 dose. The sequence derives from an adult who received the AZD1222 COVID-19 vaccine. The DNA sequence follows: TGCAGCCTGCGGGCCAGGACTGACCAAGAGACCCAGTACTTC. It specifies CSLRARTDQETQYF.